The T cell receptor beta chain described here comes from a study of CD8 T cells in Susac syndrome. Of note for this clonotype: Its antigen is currently unknown.

The CDR3 totals 14 residues. The V gene's germline CDR1 is MNHEY and CDR2 SVGAGI. Trimming shortened V by 10 bases and J by 5 bases, and 20 bases separated the two germline ends. Study-level results: The study's TCR sequencing and HLA analysis drew on a certain number of individuals. That number was acknowledged as relatively small.

An amount of RNA that ranged from roughly 0.45 to 1 ug was reverse transcribed with random hexamers. Amplification of TCR beta CDR3 by immunoSEQ multiplex PCR spanned 54 Vbeta and 13 Jbeta. TCRdb used MiXCR to reprocess the immunoSEQ multiplex PCR reads, holding one entry per CDR3 protein. This table has 150,000 to 200,000 distinct CDR3 sequences, over 85% appearing once. Blood CD8+ and CD4+ T cells underwent high-throughput TCR beta sequencing. Controls were drawn from healthy donors and were matched for age and sex. V and J are TRBV6-5 and TRBJ2-5, with a tentative D call TRBD2 (6 bases). This sequence was found in a human donor in good health. The specimen sequenced was CD4+ T cells from PBMCs. CDR3 bases: TGTGCCACCAAACTAGACCATGGGGGGGAGACCCAGTACTTC. This codes for CATKLDHGGETQYF.